Below, 11 T cell receptor beta chains from the same sample are listed, as sequenced in a study of blood T cell repertoires in COVID-19. Clones were read by immunoSEQ multiplex PCR, and TCRdb kept only the in-frame ones, dropping some. The sample holds about 310,000 clones, about 91% seen once. The specimen sequenced was PBMCs or T cells enriched from blood (not recorded which). Receptors originate from a woman under 30 who had recovered from COVID-19.

The chain is built from TRBV10-3 and TRBJ1-2; 8 bases fit TRBD1. The CDR3 runs to 14 residues. V dropped 5 bases and J dropped 4; count of bases not matched to a gene: 6. Per germline, CDR1 ENHRY and CDR2 SYGVKD. The CDR3 DNA is TGTGCCATCAGTTCCGACGGGACAGGCTATGGCTACACCTTC. Translation: CAISSDGTGYGYTF.

The chain carries TRBV27 and TRBJ2-7, with TRBD2 as a possible D gene (5 bases). This CDR3 is built from 13 residues. V lost 2 bases and J lost 3, with 8 bases in between. Germline lookup yields CDR1 MNHEY and CDR2 SMNVEV (reference sequence). In DNA, the CDR3 is TGTGCCAGCAGTTTAGACGGAGGCTACGAGCAGTACTTC. This translates into CASSLDGGYEQYF.

The DNA of the CDR3 is TGTGCCAGCAGCTTAACAGCTAGCACAGATACGCAGTATTTT. This codes for CASSLTASTDTQYF. The V and J genes are TRBV7-9 and TRBJ2-3; no clear D gene. CDR1 SEHNR and CDR2 FQNEAQ come from the germline V gene (reference sequence). There are 14 residues in the CDR3. Trimming removed 2 bases from V and 0 bases from J, with 6 bases in between.

This rearrangement joins TRBV7-8 to TRBJ2-2; TRBD2 might be the D (5 bases). This CDR3 has 16 residues. Germline values: CDR1 SGHVS, CDR2 FQNEAQ. V shed 0 bases and J shed 1 base, with 9 bases lying between them. CDR3 sequence reads: CASSLALSGNTGELFF. CDR3 sequence (DNA): TGTGCCAGCAGCTTAGCGCTAAGCGGGAACACCGGGGAGCTGTTTTTT.

This clone was detected once. The genes are TRBV28 and TRBJ1-5; D is possibly TRBD1 (6 bases). Trimming left V 8 bases short and J 4 bases short, with 9 bases between. CDR1 and CDR2 from the germline V gene are MDHEN and SYDVKM. The CDR3 spans 12 residues. The CDR3 spells CASGQLNQPQHF. The CDR3 bases are TGTGCCAGCGGACAGCTTAATCAGCCCCAGCATTTT.

The CDR3 nucleotides read TGTGCCAGCAGTCGGGAGAGGAATGAGCAGTTCTTC. Translating it yields CASSRERNEQFF. V gene TRBV2 combines with J gene TRBJ2-1; possibly TRBD2 for D (6 bases). Looked up from germline, CDR1 is SNHLY and CDR2 is FYNNEI. V dropped 5 bases and J dropped 7 bases, with 9 bases sitting between them. The CDR3 consists of 12 residues.

The chain links TRBV28 to TRBJ2-1; 11 positions match TRBD2. The CDR3 is made up of 17 amino acids. Germline loops: CDR1 MDHEN, CDR2 SYDVKM. The V gene end was trimmed by 1 base and the J gene end by 9 bases; junction bases not matched to a gene: 11. The CDR3 is CASSLLTSGVGRREQFF. DNA for the CDR3: TGTGCCAGCAGTTTATTGACTAGCGGGGTCGGTCGTCGTGAGCAGTTCTTC.

The rearrangement links TRBV14 to TRBJ2-3, with D perhaps TRBD2 (5 bases). The CDR3 extends over 16 amino acids. The germline V gene has CDR1 SGHDN and CDR2 FVKESK. V lost 4 bases and J lost 0, with 14 bases in between. The CDR3 loop is CASSPDLRSSTDTQYF. The CDR3 region has the DNA TGTGCCAGCAGCCCGGACTTGCGGAGTAGCACAGATACGCAGTATTTT.

The J gene is TRBJ2-2, the V gene TRBV18; the D gene is possibly TRBD2 (6 bases). Trimming pared 4 bases from V and 5 bases from J, leaving 8 bases between. The CDR3 runs 13 residues. Germline loops: CDR1 KGHSH, CDR2 LQKENI. CDR3 region: CASSRRETGELFF. For the CDR3, the DNA is TGTGCCAGCTCACGACGGGAGACCGGGGAGCTGTTTTTT.

The V call is TRBV12-3 or TRBV12-4, the J call TRBJ1-1, with D perhaps TRBD1 (5 bases). The CDR3 has 13 amino acids. The V and J ends lost 8 bases and 3 bases respectively, with 13 bases between them. The DNA for the CDR3 is TGTGCCAGCCGAAGGCGGGGACACACTGAAGCTTTCTTT. Translation gives CASRRRGHTEAFF.

This sequence joins TRBV4-3 and TRBJ2-6; maybe TRBD1 (6 bases). In germline, CDR1 is LGHNA, CDR2 YSLEER. V lost 0 bases, J lost 2 bases, and 11 bases lay in between. This CDR3 is built from 17 residues. CDR3: CASSQELSGAGANVLTF. CDR3 coding DNA: TGCGCCAGCAGCCAAGAGCTGTCAGGGGCTGGGGCCAACGTCCTGACTTTC.